Listed below are T cell receptor beta chains from one sample, sequenced in a study of T cells after yellow fever vaccination. TCRdb recomputed calls from the 5' RACE reads with MiXCR, one row per CDR3 protein. This sample carries about 85,000 distinct CDR3 sequences, about an eighth of them seen once, and the ten largest clones take just under 25%. Material: CD8+ T cells not binding an NS4B(214-222) dextramer, sorted from PBMCs, obtained about 21 days after the first yellow fever vaccination. These TCRs come from a man between 18 and 35 years old who received the YFV17D yellow fever vaccine. CDR3s include the opening cysteine and the closing phenylalanine or tryptophan. The D gene is left open where the match is weak. Some rows have no size entry. The others give once, few or many, or a class for an expanded clone.

DNA: TGCAGTGCTAGGCTGTGGCAGGGGCTATCCTATGGCTACACCTTC
CDR3: CSARLWQGLSYGYTF
D: -
size: -
V: TRBV20-1
J: TRBJ1-2

DNA: TGTGCCAGCAGCGTAGCTGGGGGGGGCACAGATACGCAGTATTTT
CDR3: CASSVAGGGTDTQYF
D: TRBD2
size: -
V: TRBV9
J: TRBJ2-3

DNA: TGTGCCATCAGTGAAACCGGGACAGAAATACCCCAAGAGACCCAGTACTTC
CDR3: CAISETGTEIPQETQYF
D: TRBD1
size: many
V: TRBV10-3
J: TRBJ2-5

DNA: TGTGCCAGCAGTTACTCGCACGGCCAGCCCCAGCATTTT
CDR3: CASSYSHGQPQHF
D: -
size: few
V: TRBV6-5
J: TRBJ1-5

DNA: TGTGCCAGCAGCTTGCAGGGGCCCCTACTCGACACAGATACGCAGTATTTT
CDR3: CASSLQGPLLDTDTQYF
D: -
size: few
V: TRBV7-8
J: TRBJ2-3

DNA: TGTGCCAGCAGCCCCGTTTTAAGGGATACGCAGTATTTT
CDR3: CASSPVLRDTQYF
D: -
size: few
V: TRBV13
J: TRBJ2-3

DNA: TGTGCCAGCAGCCAATACAGGGACGAGCAGTACTTC
CDR3: CASSQYRDEQYF
D: -
size: once
V: TRBV7-9
J: TRBJ2-7

DNA: TGTGCCAGCAGCTTGGGGATGTGGACTGAAGCTTTCTTT
CDR3: CASSLGMWTEAFF
D: -
size: few
V: TRBV7-9
J: TRBJ1-1

DNA: TGTGCCAGCAGTTACTCGCTTGAGACCCAGTACTTC
CDR3: CASSYSLETQYF
D: -
size: -
V: TRBV6-2/TRBV6-3
J: TRBJ2-5

DNA: TGCAGCGTTGTTCTTCCCGGACAGCCCTACAATGAGCAGTTCTTC
CDR3: CSVVLPGQPYNEQFF
D: -
size: few
V: TRBV29-1
J: TRBJ2-1

DNA: TGTGCCAGCAGTTACTCGACCGTTGCTGGAGGAGGGCAAGAGACCCAGTACTTC
CDR3: CASSYSTVAGGGQETQYF
D: -
size: few
V: TRBV6-2/TRBV6-3
J: TRBJ2-5

DNA: TGCGCCAGCAGCCAAGGTGTGGGACAGGGAAGCGAAAAACTGTTTTTT
CDR3: CASSQGVGQGSEKLFF
D: TRBD1
size: few
V: TRBV4-3
J: TRBJ1-4

DNA: TGCGCCAGGTTAGCCGGGACAGCCACAGATACGCAGTATTTT
CDR3: CARLAGTATDTQYF
D: TRBD1
size: few
V: TRBV5-1
J: TRBJ2-3

DNA: TGTGCCAGCAGTCGGACAGACACAGATACGCAGTATTTT
CDR3: CASSRTDTDTQYF
D: -
size: -
V: TRBV28
J: TRBJ2-3

DNA: TGTGCCAGCAGCCGTGCCCTGGGGGCAGAGGAGGAGACCCAGTACTTC
CDR3: CASSRALGAEEETQYF
D: -
size: -
V: TRBV4-2
J: TRBJ2-5

DNA: TGCGCCAGCAGCCCCCCGAGCCTAAATCAGCCCCAGCATTTT
CDR3: CASSPPSLNQPQHF
D: -
size: few
V: TRBV4-1
J: TRBJ1-5

DNA: TGTGCCAGCAGCCCCTCACAGGGGATGAACACTGAAGCTTTCTTT
CDR3: CASSPSQGMNTEAFF
D: TRBD1
size: few
V: TRBV6-5
J: TRBJ1-1

DNA: TGTGCCAGCAGCTTGGGTGGGGGGGCCCAGTACTTC
CDR3: CASSLGGGAQYF
D: TRBD2
size: few
V: TRBV5-5
J: TRBJ2-5

DNA: TGTGCCAGCAGCTTAAAATACAGGCGACCTAGCACAGATACGCAGTATTTT
CDR3: CASSLKYRRPSTDTQYF
D: -
size: few
V: TRBV11-2
J: TRBJ2-3

DNA: TGTGCCAGCAGTCCCGGGGGTAGCAATCAGCCCCAGCATTTT
CDR3: CASSPGGSNQPQHF
D: -
size: few
V: TRBV27
J: TRBJ1-5

DNA: TGTGCCAGCAGTCCCCGGACCGATTTAGAGCTGTTTTTT
CDR3: CASSPRTDLELFF
D: -
size: -
V: TRBV6-1
J: TRBJ2-2

DNA: TGTGCCAGCAGCCAGCTAGGGGGCCCGGCCGGGGAGCTGTTTTTT
CDR3: CASSQLGGPAGELFF
D: TRBD1
size: -
V: TRBV9
J: TRBJ2-2

DNA: TGTGCCAGCAGCCTAGCGGGGGCGGGAGATACGCAGTATTTT
CDR3: CASSLAGAGDTQYF
D: TRBD2
size: -
V: TRBV6-1
J: TRBJ2-3

DNA: TGTGCCACCAGCAGAGGACAGCTCTACGAGCAGTACTTC
CDR3: CATSRGQLYEQYF
D: -
size: many
V: TRBV15
J: TRBJ2-7

DNA: TGTGCCACCAGTGATCATAGGCGAAAAAACACCGGGGAGCTGTTTTTT
CDR3: CATSDHRRKNTGELFF
D: -
size: -
V: TRBV24-1
J: TRBJ2-2

DNA: TGCGCCAGCAGCCATCAAAAGAATGAGCAGTTCTTC
CDR3: CASSHQKNEQFF
D: -
size: few
V: TRBV4-1
J: TRBJ2-1

DNA: TGCGCCAGCAGCCAAGTAGGGGAGGCCTACGAGCAGTACTTC
CDR3: CASSQVGEAYEQYF
D: -
size: few
V: TRBV4-1
J: TRBJ2-7

DNA: TGTGCCAGCAGCCAAGAGATACAGCTTCATCAGCCCCAGCATTTT
CDR3: CASSQEIQLHQPQHF
D: -
size: -
V: TRBV4-2
J: TRBJ1-5

DNA: TGTGCCAGTATCCATGGGGGGGGCTTTCGCACCGGGGAGCTGTTTTTT
CDR3: CASIHGGGFRTGELFF
D: -
size: few
V: TRBV19
J: TRBJ2-2

DNA: TGTGCCAGCAGTGAATCCCTAGGATCAACGTTCTTC
CDR3: CASSESLGSTFF
D: -
size: few
V: TRBV25-1
J: TRBJ2-1

DNA: TGTGCCAGCAGTTCACCAGGGGGCCCGAACACCGGGGAGCTGTTTTTT
CDR3: CASSSPGGPNTGELFF
D: TRBD1
size: few
V: TRBV12-3/TRBV12-4
J: TRBJ2-2

DNA: TGTGCCACCAGTGATGGGTGGGGGACTGAAGCTTTCTTT
CDR3: CATSDGWGTEAFF
D: -
size: -
V: TRBV24-1
J: TRBJ1-1

DNA: TGCAGTGCTAGGATAGCCCGACGTAGCTACGAGCAGTACTTC
CDR3: CSARIARRSYEQYF
D: -
size: few
V: TRBV20-1
J: TRBJ2-7

DNA: TGTGCCAGCAGCCCAGAAGGGACAGGGGGTCAGCCCCAGCATTTT
CDR3: CASSPEGTGGQPQHF
D: TRBD1
size: -
V: TRBV7-8
J: TRBJ1-5

DNA: TGCAGCGGCTACGGGTCTGAAGCTTTCTTT
CDR3: CSGYGSEAFF
D: -
size: many
V: TRBV29-1
J: TRBJ1-1

DNA: TGCGCCAGCAGCCATGACCAGGGGTACTACAATGAGCAGTTCTTC
CDR3: CASSHDQGYYNEQFF
D: -
size: -
V: TRBV4-3
J: TRBJ2-1

DNA: TGTGCCAGCAGCCAAGATCTAGCGGGGGGCCACACAGATACGCAGTATTTT
CDR3: CASSQDLAGGHTDTQYF
D: TRBD2
size: many
V: TRBV3-1
J: TRBJ2-3

DNA: TGCGCCAGCAGCTTGTTTGGACAGGGTCCCTACGAGCAGTACTTC
CDR3: CASSLFGQGPYEQYF
D: TRBD1
size: -
V: TRBV5-1
J: TRBJ2-7

DNA: TGTGCCACCAGTGATCCGTTGCAGCGGACGAGCTCCTACAATGAGCAGTTCTTC
CDR3: CATSDPLQRTSSYNEQFF
D: -
size: few
V: TRBV24-1
J: TRBJ2-1

DNA: TGCGCCAGCAGCCAAGGGAACAGTGAAGCTTTCTTT
CDR3: CASSQGNSEAFF
D: -
size: -
V: TRBV4-1
J: TRBJ1-1

DNA: TGCGCCAGCAGCCAAGACAGGTCATCCTACGAGCAGTACTTC
CDR3: CASSQDRSSYEQYF
D: -
size: many
V: TRBV4-1
J: TRBJ2-7

DNA: TGCGCCAGCAGCGACGGGACAGGTCTCATGAACACTGAAGCTTTCTTT
CDR3: CASSDGTGLMNTEAFF
D: TRBD1
size: many
V: TRBV5-1
J: TRBJ1-1

DNA: TGTGCCAGCAGCCCGGATGGACTAGCAGTCTACAATGAGCAGTTCTTC
CDR3: CASSPDGLAVYNEQFF
D: TRBD2
size: few
V: TRBV7-9
J: TRBJ2-1

DNA: TGTGCCAGCAGCTGGACCAACACCGGGGAGCTGTTTTTT
CDR3: CASSWTNTGELFF
D: -
size: few
V: TRBV5-6
J: TRBJ2-2

DNA: TGCGCCAGCAGCCAAGGAGGGGGAAAACTTCCGGATGAGCAGTTCTTC
CDR3: CASSQGGGKLPDEQFF
D: -
size: -
V: TRBV4-1
J: TRBJ2-1

DNA: TGTGCCAGCAGCCTCGGGTTGGCGGACTCCTACAATGAGCAGTTCTTC
CDR3: CASSLGLADSYNEQFF
D: -
size: -
V: TRBV6-1
J: TRBJ2-1

DNA: TGCGCCAGCAGCTTAGGGGCGGCCCAATACGAGCAGTACTTC
CDR3: CASSLGAAQYEQYF
D: -
size: few
V: TRBV5-1
J: TRBJ2-7

DNA: TGTGCCAGCACCCGAGGGGGGCACGACACTGAAGCTTTCTTT
CDR3: CASTRGGHDTEAFF
D: -
size: few
V: TRBV5-4
J: TRBJ1-1

DNA: TGTGCCAGCAGCTTAGGTGCAGAGGGAAACACCATATATTTT
CDR3: CASSLGAEGNTIYF
D: -
size: -
V: TRBV7-6
J: TRBJ1-3

DNA: TGTGCCAGCAGTTACGGACTAGCGGGGATATCCACAGATACGCAGTATTTT
CDR3: CASSYGLAGISTDTQYF
D: TRBD2
size: -
V: TRBV6-5
J: TRBJ2-3